The 30 T cell receptor beta chains below were found in one sample sequenced in a study of blood T cell repertoires in COVID-19. Clones were sequenced by immunoSEQ multiplex PCR, and TCRdb holds only the in-frame ones, with some missing. The profile shows around 100,000 clones, roughly nine tenths of them singletons. The material sequenced was peripheral blood. The receptors derive from a man aged 35 to 55 with acute or convalescent COVID-19.

This clone was detected a few times. The chain recombines TRBV5-1 with TRBJ1-1; 7 nucleotides match TRBD1. With 1 base clipped from V and 4 bases from J, the junction kept 7 bases outside the gene matches. CDR1 SGHRS and CDR2 YFSETQ come from the germline V gene. This CDR3 region has 15 residues. CDR3 protein: CASSLNAGGGTEAFF. As DNA, the CDR3 is TGCGCCAGCAGCTTGAACGCAGGGGGAGGCACTGAAGCTTTCTTT.

The gene calls are TRBV5-1 and TRBJ2-2, with 7 bases lining up with TRBD1. J gave up 4 bases and V 5 bases, and 8 bases lay outside the gene matches. Germline V lookup: CDR1 SGHRS, CDR2 YFSETQ. This CDR3 is 15 amino acids long. The CDR3 protein is CASSRDSQSTGELFF. The CDR3 DNA reads TGCGCCAGCAGTCGGGACAGCCAAAGCACCGGGGAGCTGTTTTTT.

J is TRBJ2-2 and V is TRBV5-6, with D unresolved. Trimming removed 0 bases at V and 1 base at J, with 7 bases between. This CDR3 comprises 15 residues. CDR1 and CDR2 (germline): SGHDT, YYEEEE. The CDR3 protein is CASSLAPGNTGELFF. The CDR3 DNA reads TGTGCCAGCAGCTTGGCCCCAGGGAACACCGGGGAGCTGTTTTTT.

The CDR3 loop is CASSIQNTEAFF. In DNA form, the CDR3 reads TGTGCCAGTAGTATTCAGAACACTGAAGCTTTCTTT. The chain has TRBV19 and TRBJ1-1, with D uncertain. The CDR3 runs to 12 residues. In germline, CDR1 is LNHDA, CDR2 SQIVND (reference sequence). Trimming pared 3 bases from V and 1 base from J, leaving 3 bases between. The full variable domain, in which reference TRBV19 and TRBJ1-1 provide the parts outside the CDR3, is DGGITQSPKYLFRKEGQNVTLSCEQNLNHDAMYWYRQDPGQGLRLIYYSQIVNDFQKGDIAEGYSVSREKKESFPLTVTSAQKNPTAFYLCASSIQNTEAFFGQGTRLTVV.

Concerning this clone itself: At one of its ends the junction is not consistent with the germline gene, which may arise from a read error. The CDR3 DNA is TGTGCCAGTATGAGTAGGGGATCACCCCCATCACCATCTTACACTGAAGCATTCTTT. Translated, it gives CASMSRGSPPSPSYTEAFF. The rearrangement uses TRBV19 and TRBJ1-1; D might be TRBD1 (5 bases). The length of the CDR3 is 19 residues. Germline V gene data show CDR1 as LNHDA and CDR2 as SQIVND (reference sequence).

The V and J genes are TRBV10-3 and TRBJ1-2, with 8 nucleotides matching TRBD1. This CDR3 is built from 14 residues. V lost 7 bases and J lost 5; bases outside the gene matches: 9. CDR1 ENHRY and CDR2 SYGVKD come from the germline V gene. The CDR3 loop reads CAINSGGDLYGYTF. The CDR3 nucleotides read TGTGCCATCAATTCAGGGGGCGATTTATATGGCTACACCTTC.

This clone was detected only a few times. The V and J genes are TRBV10-1 and TRBJ2-5; TRBD1 agrees at 9 bases. The CDR3 has 15 residues. Germline CDR1 reads WNHNN; CDR2 reads SYGVQD (reference sequence). The V gene end was trimmed by 0 bases and the J gene end by 5 bases; junction bases not matched to a gene: 4. The CDR3 here is CASSESGTGLETQYF. In DNA, the CDR3 is TGCGCCAGCAGTGAGTCGGGGACAGGGTTGGAGACCCAGTACTTC.

The chain couples TRBV7-8 to TRBJ1-6; 7 bases agree with TRBD1. CDR1 is SGHVS, CDR2 FQNEAQ, per germline. This CDR3 is 16 amino acids long. The trim removed 1 base at V and 6 bases at J, leaving 6 bases unmatched. CDR3 DNA sequence: TGTGCCAGCAGCTTAGAGGTGGGACAGCCTAATTCACCCCTCCACTTT. This codes for CASSLEVGQPNSPLHF.

The chain carries TRBV27 and TRBJ1-5; D remains ambiguous. Per the germline V gene, CDR1 is MNHEY and CDR2 is SMNVEV (reference sequence). The CDR3 loop spans 13 amino acids. Trimming left V 4 bases short and J 7 bases short, with 11 bases between. CDR3 in amino acids: CASSWAVGQPQHF. The CDR3 DNA reads as TGTGCCAGCAGTTGGGCCGTTGGACAGCCCCAGCATTTT.

The CDR3 DNA reads as TGTGCCAGCAGTATCTACCGGGACAGGGTTGATTCACCCCTCCACTTT. Its protein is CASSIYRDRVDSPLHF. This chain joins TRBV5-4 and TRBJ1-6; 9 nucleotides agree with TRBD1. CDR1 and CDR2 from the germline V gene are SGHNT and YYREEE (reference sequence). The V gene end was trimmed by 5 bases and the J gene end by 8 bases; junction bases not matched to a gene: 11. CDR3 length equals 16 residues. Complete variable domain (other parts from reference TRBV5-4 and TRBJ1-6): ETGVTQSPTHLIKTRGQQVTLRCSSQSGHNTVSWYQQALGQGPQFIFQYYREEENGRGNFPPRFSGLQFPNYSSELNVNALELDDSALYLCASSIYRDRVDSPLHFGNGTRLTVT.

The rearrangement uses TRBV7-2 and TRBJ1-2; TRBD1 might be the D (6 bases). Germline assignment: CDR1 SGHTA and CDR2 FQGNSA. Trimming left V 5 bases short and J 1 base short, with 17 bases between. The CDR3 extends over 16 amino acids. In DNA form, the CDR3 reads TGTGCCAGCAGCCCACCACAGGGTCGGCGTAACTATGGCTACACCTTC. Protein sequence: CASSPPQGRRNYGYTF.

The chain employs TRBV6-5 and TRBJ2-7, with D maybe TRBD1 (6 bases). The CDR3 is made up of 12 amino acids. V was shortened by 6 bases and J by 5 bases, with 11 bases between the two germline ends. CDR1 and CDR2 from the germline V gene are MNHEY and SVGAGI. DNA for the CDR3: TGTGCCAGCAGCGTTCAGGGGCACGAGCAGTACTTC. It codes for CASSVQGHEQYF.

V gene TRBV9 combines with J gene TRBJ2-1, with 8 bases fitting TRBD1. With 2 bases clipped from V and 5 bases from J, the junction kept 3 bases outside the gene matches. The CDR3 is 14 residues long. CDR1 and CDR2 from the germline V gene are SGDLS and YYNGEE. This CDR3 reads CASSVWDRHNEQFF. CDR3 sequence (DNA): TGTGCCAGCAGCGTGTGGGACAGGCACAATGAGCAGTTCTTC. The full variable domain, its missing parts supplied by reference TRBV9 and TRBJ2-1, is DSGVTQTPKHLITATGQRVTLRCSPRSGDLSVYWYQQSLDQGLQFLIQYYNGEERAKGNILERFSAQQFPDLHSELNLSSLELGDSALYFCASSVWDRHNEQFFGPGTRLTVL.

The V call is TRBV18, the J call TRBJ2-5; 7 nucleotides align to TRBD2. The CDR3 totals 14 residues. V dropped 6 bases and J dropped 5; count of bases not matched to a gene: 9. Looked up from germline, CDR1 is KGHSH and CDR2 is LQKENI. The DNA for the CDR3 is TGTGCCAGCTCCTTTAGGCCGCGGGGGGAGACCCAGTACTTC. Its translation: CASSFRPRGETQYF.

The rearrangement uses TRBV27 and TRBJ2-2; tentatively, D is TRBD1 (6 bases). From germline, CDR1 is MNHEY and CDR2 SMNVEV (reference sequence). The CDR3 totals 16 residues. The V gene lost 5 bases and the J gene lost 4 bases, with 17 bases spanning the gap. The DNA of the CDR3 is TGTGCCAGCAGTAAAAACTGGGACACATCCACCGGGGAGCTGTTTTTT. This sequence encodes CASSKNWDTSTGELFF.

This chain's CDR3 is CASSSLAGVGNEQFF. CDR3 bases: TGTGCCAGCAGCTCTTTAGCGGGAGTGGGGAATGAGCAGTTCTTC. The chain joins TRBV7-6 to TRBJ2-1, with 9 nucleotides matching TRBD2. There are 15 residues in the CDR3. Germline V gives CDR1 SGHVS, CDR2 FNYEAQ. V shed 4 bases and J 7 bases; nucleotides not matched to a gene: 8.

The CDR3 loop reads CASRRLDQETQYF. Written as DNA, the CDR3 is TGTGCCAGTAGGCGACTTGACCAAGAGACCCAGTACTTC. The chain links TRBV19 to TRBJ2-5; unclear D gene. CDR3 length: 13 residues. V was shortened by 6 bases and J by 0 bases, with 8 bases between the two germline ends. CDR1 and CDR2 from the germline V gene are LNHDA and SQIVND (reference sequence).

This chain joins TRBV2 and TRBJ1-2; D ambiguous. The CDR3 has 11 amino acids. Per the germline V gene, CDR1 is SNHLY and CDR2 is FYNNEI. Trimming took off 3 bases at V and 4 bases at J, with 3 bases between the two ends. The CDR3 sequence: CASSDRYGYTF. CDR3 coding DNA: TGTGCCAGCAGTGACCGCTATGGCTACACCTTC.

The chain employs TRBV25-1 and TRBJ1-6, with no clear D. With 3 bases removed from V and 3 bases from J, the gap between germline ends came to 9 bases. Germline V gene lookup returns CDR1 MGHDK and CDR2 SYGVNS. The CDR3 is 15 residues long. Written as DNA, the CDR3 is TGTGCCAGCAGTGACCAGAGGTTCTATAATTCACCCCTCCACTTT. Translated, it gives CASSDQRFYNSPLHF.

The chain links TRBV5-1 to TRBJ2-5; 7 bases are a match to TRBD1. The V gene end was trimmed by 2 bases and the J gene end by 1 base; junction bases not matched to a gene: 8. CDR1 and CDR2 from the germline V gene are SGHRS and YFSETQ. The CDR3 extends over 16 amino acids. CDR3 in amino acids: CASSFDRALSQETQYF. CDR3 in DNA: TGCGCCAGCAGCTTTGACAGGGCCCTAAGCCAAGAGACCCAGTACTTC.

V gene TRBV19 combines with J gene TRBJ2-7; perhaps TRBD1 as D (6 bases). Looked up from germline, CDR1 is LNHDA and CDR2 is SQIVND (reference sequence). The CDR3 contains 14 residues. Trimming pared 0 bases from V and 6 bases from J, leaving 12 bases between. CDR3 nucleotides: TGTGCCAGTAGTATAGAAGCAGGGGTCCGCGAGCAGTACTTC. As protein: CASSIEAGVREQYF.

J is TRBJ2-2 and V is TRBV3-1 (or the pseudogene TRBV3-2); 13 bases map to TRBD2. The V gene's germline CDR1 is LGHDT and CDR2 YNNKEL (reference sequence). V shed 5 bases, J shed 2 bases, and the junction held 17 bases outside the gene matches. This CDR3 region has 21 residues. CDR3 nucleotide sequence: TGTGCCAGCAGCTCCTTACCTGGACTAGCGGGAGAGTCGGTTAACACCGGGGAGCTGTTTTTT. The encoded protein is CASSSLPGLAGESVNTGELFF.

V usage is TRBV5-5 and J usage is TRBJ2-7; D possibly corresponds to TRBD1 (6 bases). The CDR3 totals 12 residues. Looked up from germline, CDR1 is SGHKS and CDR2 is YYEKEE (reference sequence). V was shortened by 4 bases and J by 4 bases, with 9 bases between the two germline ends. This CDR3 reads CASSQDSYEQYF. CDR3 nucleotide sequence: TGTGCCAGCAGCCAGGACAGTTACGAGCAGTACTTC.

The chain employs TRBV18 and TRBJ1-6; the match to TRBD1 covers 8 bases. CDR1 and CDR2 (germline): KGHSH, LQKENI. V lost 2 bases, J lost 8 bases, and 2 bases stayed unmatched. There are 14 residues in the CDR3. The CDR3 DNA reads TGTGCCAGCTCACCAATGACAGGGGATTCACCCCTCCACTTT. Translating gives CASSPMTGDSPLHF.

This clone was counted a few times. The V call is TRBV6-6, the J call TRBJ1-5; D not resolved. Germline V CDR1 and CDR2: MNHNY, SVGAGI (reference sequence). The CDR3 covers 13 residues. V was clipped by 5 bases and J by 7 bases, with 12 bases between them. This CDR3 is CASSTPGLQPQHF. CDR3 coding DNA: TGTGCCAGCAGTACACCGGGGTTACAGCCCCAGCATTTT.

The gene calls are TRBV9 and TRBJ1-4; D is perhaps TRBD1 (5 bases). Germline V gives CDR1 SGDLS, CDR2 YYNGEE. Deletions cut 2 bases from V and 0 bases from J, with 11 bases between. The CDR3 sequence is 16 residues long. CDR3 residues: CASSVNTGATNEKLFF. DNA for the CDR3: TGTGCCAGCAGCGTTAATACAGGAGCAACTAATGAAAAACTGTTTTTT.

The chain uses TRBV4-2 and TRBJ1-2; the match to TRBD1 covers 9 bases. J was trimmed by 7 bases and V by 1 base; bases with no gene match: 7. The CDR3 consists of 15 residues. CDR1 is LGHNA and CDR2 is YNFKEQ in the germline V gene. CDR3 nucleotide sequence: TGTGCCAGCAGCCAAGGGGACAGGGACCGTGGTGGCTACACCTTC. It encodes CASSQGDRDRGGYTF.

The chain carries TRBV6-2 or TRBV6-3 and TRBJ2-1; possible D gene TRBD1, 6 bases. From germline, CDR1 is MNHEY and CDR2 SVGEGT. CDR3 length equals 18 residues. The V end was cut by 2 bases, the J end by 8 bases, with 25 bases between. The CDR3 nucleotides are TGTGCCAGCAGTTACGGTCCTTTAAAGGGGGTCCAGGTAGATGAGCAGTTCTTC. Its protein product is CASSYGPLKGVQVDEQFF.

This chain uses TRBV12-3 or TRBV12-4 with TRBJ2-1; a weak D match, TRBD2 (5 bases). Trimming took off 1 base at V and 4 bases at J, with 5 bases between the two ends. The CDR3 sequence is 13 residues long. CDR3 bases: TGTGCCAGCAGTTTAGGGGAGTACAATGAGCAGTTCTTC. Protein sequence: CASSLGEYNEQFF.

The chain recombines TRBV9 with TRBJ2-1; TRBD2 aligns across 7 bases. J gave up 9 bases and V 4 bases, and 10 bases lay outside the gene matches. Looked up from germline, CDR1 is SGDLS and CDR2 is YYNGEE. CDR3 length: 14 amino acids. CDR3 loop: CASSIIAGGGEQFF. The CDR3 DNA follows: TGTGCCAGCAGCATTATAGCGGGCGGGGGTGAGCAGTTCTTC.